This T cell receptor (beta chain) appears in the sequencing data of a study of regulatory T cells in long-lasting Graves disease. Study results and limitations: TRBV28 was favored in persistent disease, as were TRBJ1-2 and TRBJ2-5. Persistent Graves' patients showed less TCR diversity than newly diagnosed patients showed. The analysis examined peripheral blood only and excluded thyroid tissue.

J was trimmed by 9 bases and V by 2 bases; bases with no gene match: 7. The length of the CDR3 is 14 residues. CDR1 and CDR2 (germline): SNHLY, FYNNEI. With iRepertoire HTBI primers and Arm-PCR of CDR3 regions, TCR beta libraries were built. Each CDR3 protein gets one entry after TCRdb re-called the multiplex PCR reads with MiXCR. This sample has around 360,000 distinct CDR3 sequences; 15% to 20% occur once, and the top ten carry roughly 21%. Time point here: newly diagnosed GD, antithyroid drugs for less than 3 months. Generation of the TCR library employed RNA extracted from PBMCs. As for this clonotype: No antigen is known for it.

This same sample was also part of a study on T cells in Graves' hyperthyroidism and ophthalmopathy. As that study records: Patients were excluded for uncontrolled infection, other autoimmune disease, pregnancy or lactation.

The V call is TRBV2, the J call TRBJ2-1, with 7 nucleotides matching TRBD2. This receptor was taken from a woman aged 18-29 years with Graves disease. Source: peripheral blood mononuclear cells (PBMCs), taken at new diagnosis, from a patient treated with antithyroid drugs. For the CDR3, the DNA is TGTGCCAGCAGTGAAAGACTAGCTAATAGTGAGCAGTTCTTC. This gives the protein CASSERLANSEQFF.